Listed here are 22 T cell receptor beta chains from one sample, sequenced in a study of shared clonotypes between healthy human individuals (dated by TCRdb to 2020 to 2022). Receptors were amplified or captured by the immunoSEQ multiplex PCR assay. TCRdb mirrors the immuneACCESS table, restricted to in-frame sequences. Some clones are absent from its copies; in checked studies, under half trace to an unresolved V gene, and the reason for the others is unknown. Within this sample are about 700,000 clones, with 74% of them counted one time only. The ten largest clones take up roughly 1.7% of the sample. The sequencing sample was made of memory CD4+ T cells sorted from blood. What this sample's cell subset or site label stands for: CD45RA-negative fraction. These receptors were obtained from a woman in her 30s in good health.

This rearrangement joins TRBV7-8 to TRBJ2-7; D not resolved. V gave up 2 bases and J gave up 0 bases, with 5 bases separating them. Germline assignment: CDR1 SGHVS and CDR2 FQNEAQ. CDR3 length: 13 amino acids. The CDR3 loop reads CASSLLNSYEQYF. For the CDR3, the DNA is TGTGCCAGCAGCTTACTCAACTCCTACGAGCAGTACTTC.

The chain recombines TRBV11-1 with TRBJ2-7, with 7 bases matching TRBD1. With 1 base clipped from V and 3 bases from J, the junction kept 3 bases outside the gene matches. Germline V gene data show CDR1 as SGHAT and CDR2 as FQDESV (reference sequence). CDR3 length: 14 residues. Here the CDR3 DNA reads TGTGCCAGCAGCTTAGTGACAGGGAACTACGAGCAGTACTTC. It encodes CASSLVTGNYEQYF.

The count of this clone is one. The genes are TRBV5-1 and TRBJ2-2; the D is unclear. Trimming stripped 1 base from V and 2 bases from J, with 9 bases between. The CDR3 totals 15 residues. The V gene's germline CDR1 is SGHRS and CDR2 YFSETQ. The CDR3 protein is CASSLSQRNTGELFF. The CDR3 region has the DNA TGCGCCAGCAGCTTGTCTCAGAGAAACACCGGGGAGCTGTTTTTT.

The V call is TRBV11-2, the J call TRBJ2-1, with D possibly being TRBD2 (7 bases). Looked up from germline, CDR1 is SGHAT and CDR2 is FQNNGV. Between the trimmed V and J ends, which lost 0 bases and 12 bases, there was a span of 12 bases. CDR3 length: 13 residues. The CDR3 reads CASSLDGRGSQFF. The CDR3 bases are TGTGCCAGCAGCTTAGATGGGAGGGGGTCGCAGTTCTTC.

The table lists this clone with a few counts. The rearrangement links TRBV7-2 to TRBJ2-7, with a possible D match to TRBD1 (5 bases). The ends were cut back, 5 bases at V and 3 bases at J, with 20 bases in the middle. CDR1 SGHTA and CDR2 FQGNSA come from the germline V gene. This CDR3 comprises 16 residues. The CDR3 loop reads CASSLGHSRQYYEQYF. DNA of the CDR3: TGTGCCAGCAGCCTAGGACACTCGAGACAGTACTACGAGCAGTACTTC.

This clone was recorded many times. The chain has TRBV5-1 and TRBJ1-1, with 7 bases matching TRBD1. This CDR3 has 15 amino acids. Germline V gene lookup returns CDR1 SGHRS and CDR2 YFSETQ. V shed 3 bases, J shed 4 bases, and the junction held 9 bases outside the gene matches. In DNA form, the CDR3 reads TGCGCCAGCAGCTCACCGACAGGGTGGGGCACTGAAGCTTTCTTT. Its protein product is CASSSPTGWGTEAFF.

The V call is TRBV4-1, the J call TRBJ2-3, with unresolved D. Germline values: CDR1 MGHRA, CDR2 YSYEKL. Trimming took 3 bases from V and 5 from J, leaving 12 bases between them. This CDR3 is built from 14 residues. Written as DNA, the CDR3 is TGCGCCAGCAGCCAGAGAGGTTTGGGAGATACGCAGTATTTT. Translated, it gives CASSQRGLGDTQYF.

The chain has TRBV11-2 and TRBJ1-5; D remains unclear. Germline-derived CDR1 and CDR2 are SGHAT and FQNNGV. This CDR3 spans 13 amino acids. Between the trimmed V and J ends, which lost 3 bases and 7 bases, there was a span of 10 bases. The CDR3 DNA sequence: TGTGCCAGCAGCTTGAGTTGGGAGCAGCCCCAGCATTTT. This sequence encodes CASSLSWEQPQHF.

The V and J genes are TRBV28 and TRBJ2-5; D ambiguous. The CDR3 sequence is 14 residues long. With 6 bases removed from V and 4 bases from J, the gap between germline ends came to 15 bases. CDR1 MDHEN and CDR2 SYDVKM come from the germline V gene. The CDR3 is CASSSPGPRETQYF. The DNA of the CDR3 is TGTGCCAGCAGCTCCCCCGGACCCCGAGAGACCCAGTACTTC.

The V gene is TRBV6-5, the J gene TRBJ2-7, with 7 bases fitting TRBD2. The CDR3 totals 16 residues. The V and J ends lost 0 bases and 2 bases, in that order; junction bases with no gene match: 7. Germline V gives CDR1 MNHEY, CDR2 SVGAGI. The chain's CDR3 is CASSYSGGRGPYEQYF. The CDR3 nucleotides read TGTGCCAGCAGTTACTCGGGAGGGCGGGGCCCCTACGAGCAGTACTTC.

This chain joins TRBV10-3 and TRBJ2-7; D assignment may be TRBD1 or TRBD2 (5 bases each). The CDR3 covers 13 residues. Germline V lookup: CDR1 ENHRY, CDR2 SYGVKD. The ends were cut back, 8 bases at V and 2 bases at J, with 13 bases in the middle. CDR3 in DNA: TGTGCCATCTCGGGGCCAAATGCCTACGAGCAGTACTTC. It specifies CAISGPNAYEQYF.

In its sample, this clone was seen a few times. The rearrangement joins TRBV7-3 to TRBJ2-1; D unclear. This CDR3 spans 14 amino acids. Trimming pared 0 bases from V and 10 bases from J, leaving 13 bases between. The germline V gene encodes CDR1 SGHTA and CDR2 FQGTGA. As DNA, the CDR3 is TGTGCCAGCAGCTTAACGAACCAGCTCGGCGAGCAGTTCTTC. Protein: CASSLTNQLGEQFF.

In its sample, this clone was seen many times. The CDR3 DNA follows: TGTGCCAGCAGCCGGGGGGGAGGTACGTCCTACGAGCAGTACTTC. Translating it yields CASSRGGGTSYEQYF. The gene calls are TRBV28 and TRBJ2-7; 8 nucleotides line up with TRBD2. Germline CDR1 and CDR2: MDHEN and SYDVKM. Trimming at V came to 6 bases and at J to 1 base, leaving 8 bases not matched to a gene. This CDR3 contains 15 residues.

Note on this clone: This CDR3 is also generated by other DNA sequences in the sample. The CDR3, as DNA: TGCGCCAGCAGCTTGGGGCAAAACACCGGGGAGCTGTTTTTT. It translates to CASSLGQNTGELFF. The J gene is TRBJ2-2, the V gene TRBV5-1; D ambiguous. This CDR3 contains 14 residues. Germline lookup yields CDR1 SGHRS and CDR2 YFSETQ. V gave up 0 bases and J gave up 2 bases, with 5 bases separating them. The variable domain in full, completed from reference TRBV5-1 and TRBJ2-2, reads KAGVTQTPRYLIKTRGQQVTLSCSPISGHRSVSWYQQTPGQGLQFLFEYFSETQRNKGNFPGRFSGRQFSNSRSEMNVSTLELGDSALYLCASSLGQNTGELFFGEGSRLTVL.

The chain joins TRBV2 to TRBJ2-5; the D is unclear. Germline CDR1 SNHLY, CDR2 FYNNEI. V was cut by 2 bases and J by 9 bases, with 16 bases left in between. There are 14 residues in the CDR3. CDR3 residues: CASSENSVESAQYF. In DNA form, the CDR3 reads TGTGCCAGCAGTGAAAATTCGGTGGAAAGTGCCCAGTACTTC.

CDR3 sequence reads: CASSGDQTYEQYF. CDR3 DNA: TGTGCCAGCAGCGGGGACCAAACCTACGAGCAGTACTTC. The genes are TRBV6-1 and TRBJ2-7; either TRBD1 or TRBD2 may supply D (5 bases each). V lost 6 bases and J lost 2, with 11 bases in between. Germline V gene data show CDR1 as MNHNS and CDR2 as SASEGT. The CDR3 covers 13 residues.

J is TRBJ2-2 and V is TRBV25-1; 9 bases align to TRBD1. Germline trimming cut 0 bases from V and 6 bases from J; bases unmatched to any gene: 11. Germline V gene data show CDR1 as MGHDK and CDR2 as SYGVNS. There are 18 residues in the CDR3. For the CDR3, the DNA is TGTGCCAGCAGTGAATATAGCCCCGGACAGGGGCATCCCGGGGAGCTGTTTTTT. Amino acids: CASSEYSPGQGHPGELFF.

The rearrangement uses TRBV18 and TRBJ2-7; D uncertain. V was cut by 2 bases and J by 5 bases, with 13 bases left in between. CDR1 and CDR2 from the germline V gene are KGHSH and LQKENI. This CDR3 comprises 14 residues. The CDR3 loop is CASSPSYWVHEQYF. CDR3 bases: TGTGCCAGCTCACCATCGTATTGGGTCCACGAGCAGTACTTC.

The chain employs TRBV6-1 and TRBJ1-4, with D possibly matching TRBD1 (5 bases). This CDR3 has 14 residues. CDR1 is MNHNS and CDR2 is SASEGT in the germline V gene. The V end was cut by 5 bases, the J end by 8 bases, with 15 bases between. The CDR3 protein is CASSTGRGSEKLFF. The CDR3 region has the DNA TGTGCCAGCAGTACCGGGAGGGGAAGCGAAAAACTGTTTTTT.

This clone has more than one count but fewer than ten. This chain connects TRBV5-8 to TRBJ1-5; tentatively, D is TRBD1 (6 bases). Germline V gene data show CDR1 as SGHTS and CDR2 as YDEGEE. The CDR3 spans 17 residues. V lost 4 bases and J 0 bases, leaving 17 bases between the germline ends. CDR3 coding DNA: TGTGCCAGCAGCAACTACTGGGACACTTATAGCAATCAGCCCCAGCATTTT. It is translated as CASSNYWDTYSNQPQHF.

This clone showed up just once. This chain connects TRBV18 to TRBJ2-1; 13 bases align to TRBD2. CDR1 and CDR2 from the germline V gene are KGHSH and LQKENI. The V segment lost 5 bases and the J segment 0 bases; nucleotides outside the gene matches: 4. The CDR3 totals 17 residues. DNA for the CDR3: TGTGCCAGCTCAAAGGGACTAGCGGGAAGCTCCTACAATGAGCAGTTCTTC. Translating it yields CASSKGLAGSSYNEQFF.

V usage is TRBV5-5 and J usage is TRBJ2-2, with 7 bases identical to TRBD2. V shed 4 bases and J 4 bases; nucleotides not matched to a gene: 7. Germline-derived CDR1 and CDR2 are SGHKS and YYEKEE (reference sequence). The CDR3 has 15 residues. The CDR3 bases are TGTGCCAGCAGCCCCCGGCGGGAGAGCACCGGGGAGCTGTTTTTT. The encoded protein is CASSPRRESTGELFF. Full variable domain (remainder filled in from reference TRBV5-5 and TRBJ2-2): DAGVTQSPTHLIKTRGQQVTLRCSPISGHKSVSWYQQVLGQGPQFIFQYYEKEERGRGNFPDRFSARQFPNYSSELNVNALLLGDSALYLCASSPRRESTGELFFGEGSRLTVL.